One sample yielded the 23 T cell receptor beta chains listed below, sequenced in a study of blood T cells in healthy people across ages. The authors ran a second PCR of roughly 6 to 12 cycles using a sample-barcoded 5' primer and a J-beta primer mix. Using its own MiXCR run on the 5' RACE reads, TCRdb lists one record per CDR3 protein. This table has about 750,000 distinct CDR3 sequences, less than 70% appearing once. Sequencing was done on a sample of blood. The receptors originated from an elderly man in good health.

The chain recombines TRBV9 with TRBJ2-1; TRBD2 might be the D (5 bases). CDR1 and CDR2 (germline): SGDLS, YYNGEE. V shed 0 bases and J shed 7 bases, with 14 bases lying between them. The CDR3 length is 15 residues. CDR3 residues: CASSVGEGVGNEQFF. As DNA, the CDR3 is TGTGCCAGCAGCGTAGGAGAGGGAGTAGGTAATGAGCAGTTCTTC. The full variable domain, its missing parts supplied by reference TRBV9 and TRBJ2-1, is DSGVTQTPKHLITATGQRVTLRCSPRSGDLSVYWYQQSLDQGLQFLIQYYNGEERAKGNILERFSAQQFPDLHSELNLSSLELGDSALYFCASSVGEGVGNEQFFGPGTRLTVL.

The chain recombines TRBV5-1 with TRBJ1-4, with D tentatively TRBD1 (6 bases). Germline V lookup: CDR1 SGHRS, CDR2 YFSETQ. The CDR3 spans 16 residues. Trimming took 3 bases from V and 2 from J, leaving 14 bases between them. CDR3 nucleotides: TGCGCCAGCAGCTCCAGACCGGGGGCGACTAATGAAAAACTGTTTTTT. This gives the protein CASSSRPGATNEKLFF. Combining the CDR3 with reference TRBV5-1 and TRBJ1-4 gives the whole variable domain KAGVTQTPRYLIKTRGQQVTLSCSPISGHRSVSWYQQTPGQGLQFLFEYFSETQRNKGNFPGRFSGRQFSNSRSEMNVSTLELGDSALYLCASSSRPGATNEKLFFGSGTQLSVL.

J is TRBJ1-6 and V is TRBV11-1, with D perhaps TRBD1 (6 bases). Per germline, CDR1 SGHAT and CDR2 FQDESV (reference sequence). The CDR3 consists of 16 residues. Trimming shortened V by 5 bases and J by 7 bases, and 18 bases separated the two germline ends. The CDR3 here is CASSPLGTGRNSPLHF. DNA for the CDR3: TGTGCCAGCAGCCCACTCGGCACAGGGCGGAATTCACCCCTCCACTTT.

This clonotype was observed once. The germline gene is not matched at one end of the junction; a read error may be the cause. This CDR3 is CVSSLVARLAGLREETQYF. The CDR3, as DNA: TGTGTCAGCAGCTTAGTCGCGAGACTAGCGGGACTCCGGGAAGAGACCCAGTACTTC. The chain has TRBV7-2 and TRBJ2-5, with TRBD2 matching 11 bases. CDR1 and CDR2 (germline): SGHTA, FQGNSA. The CDR3 totals 19 residues.

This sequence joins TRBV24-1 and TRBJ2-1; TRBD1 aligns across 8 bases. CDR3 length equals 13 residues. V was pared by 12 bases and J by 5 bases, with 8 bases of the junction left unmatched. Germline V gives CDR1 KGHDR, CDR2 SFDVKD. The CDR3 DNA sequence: TGTGCCGCGTCGGGACAGGCCAACAATGAGCAGTTCTTC. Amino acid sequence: CAASGQANNEQFF.

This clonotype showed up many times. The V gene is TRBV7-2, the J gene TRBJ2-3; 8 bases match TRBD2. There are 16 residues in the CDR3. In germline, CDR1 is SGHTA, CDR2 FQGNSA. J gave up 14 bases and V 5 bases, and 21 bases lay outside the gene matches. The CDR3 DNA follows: TGTGCCAGCAGCCCGCGAGGAGCGGGAGTTCGTAGATACGCGTATTTT. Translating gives CASSPRGAGVRRYAYF.

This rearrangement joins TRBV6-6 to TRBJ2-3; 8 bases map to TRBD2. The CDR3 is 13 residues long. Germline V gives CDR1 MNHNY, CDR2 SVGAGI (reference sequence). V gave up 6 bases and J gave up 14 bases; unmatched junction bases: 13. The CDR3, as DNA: TGTGCCAGCAGCCATACTAGCGGTCGATACGCGTATTTT. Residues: CASSHTSGRYAYF.

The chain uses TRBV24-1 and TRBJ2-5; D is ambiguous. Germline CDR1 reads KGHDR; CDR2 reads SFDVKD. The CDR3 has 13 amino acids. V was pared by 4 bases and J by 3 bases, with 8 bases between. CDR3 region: CATSEGAKETQYF. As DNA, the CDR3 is TGTGCCACCAGTGAGGGTGCTAAAGAGACCCAGTACTTC.

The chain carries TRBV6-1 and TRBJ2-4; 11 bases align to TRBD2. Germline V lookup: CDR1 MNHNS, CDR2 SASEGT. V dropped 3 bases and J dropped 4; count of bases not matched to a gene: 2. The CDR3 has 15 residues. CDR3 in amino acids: CASSDGTSGKNIQYF. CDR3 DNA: TGTGCCAGCAGTGACGGGACTAGCGGTAAAAACATTCAGTACTTC.

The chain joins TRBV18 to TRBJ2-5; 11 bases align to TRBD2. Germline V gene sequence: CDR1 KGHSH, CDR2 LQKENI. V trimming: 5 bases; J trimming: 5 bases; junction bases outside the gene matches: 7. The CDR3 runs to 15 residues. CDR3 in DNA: TGTGCCAGCTCATCAACTAGCGGGAGTGGTGAGACCCAGTACTTC. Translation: CASSSTSGSGETQYF.

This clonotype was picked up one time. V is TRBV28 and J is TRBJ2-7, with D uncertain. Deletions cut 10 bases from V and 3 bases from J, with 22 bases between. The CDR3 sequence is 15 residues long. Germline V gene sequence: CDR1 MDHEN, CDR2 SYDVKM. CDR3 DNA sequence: TGTGCCACCAACAGACCGCTAAGCTCAAACTACGAGCAGTACTTC. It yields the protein CATNRPLSSNYEQYF.

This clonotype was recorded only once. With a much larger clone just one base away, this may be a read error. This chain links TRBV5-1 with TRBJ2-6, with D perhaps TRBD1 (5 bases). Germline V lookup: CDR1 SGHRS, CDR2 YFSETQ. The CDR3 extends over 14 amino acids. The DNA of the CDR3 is TGCGCCAGCAGCTTGAGCTCTGGGGCCAACGCCCTGACTTTC. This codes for CASSLSSGANALTF.

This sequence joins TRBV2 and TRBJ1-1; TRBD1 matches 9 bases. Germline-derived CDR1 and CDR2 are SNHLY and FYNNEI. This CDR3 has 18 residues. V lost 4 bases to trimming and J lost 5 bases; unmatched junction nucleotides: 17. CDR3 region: CASSAQGALGGWATEAFF. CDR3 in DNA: TGTGCCAGCAGTGCACAGGGGGCCCTAGGTGGGTGGGCTACTGAAGCTTTCTTT. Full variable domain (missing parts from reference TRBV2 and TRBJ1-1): EPEVTQTPSHQVTQMGQEVILRCVPISNHLYFYWYRQILGQKVEFLVSFYNNEISEKSEIFDDQFSVERPDGSNFTLKIRSTKLEDSAMYFCASSAQGALGGWATEAFFGQGTRLTVV.

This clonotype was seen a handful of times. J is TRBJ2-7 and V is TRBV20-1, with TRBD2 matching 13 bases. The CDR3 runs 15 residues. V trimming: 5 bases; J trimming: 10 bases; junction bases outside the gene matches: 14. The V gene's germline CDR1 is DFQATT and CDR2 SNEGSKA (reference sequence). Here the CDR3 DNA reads TGCAGTGCTCCCCGCGGACTAGCGGGAGAGCTTACCCAGTACTTC. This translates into CSAPRGLAGELTQYF.

The DNA for the CDR3 is TGTGCCATCAGTGCTGGCGGGACTGTAGAGCACAGATACGCGTATTTT. Translating it yields CAISAGGTVEHRYAYF. This chain uses TRBV10-3 with TRBJ2-3, with a possible D match to TRBD2 (6 bases). This CDR3 is built from 16 residues. Looked up from germline, CDR1 is ENHRY and CDR2 is SYGVKD. V lost 4 bases and J 14 bases, leaving 28 bases between the germline ends.

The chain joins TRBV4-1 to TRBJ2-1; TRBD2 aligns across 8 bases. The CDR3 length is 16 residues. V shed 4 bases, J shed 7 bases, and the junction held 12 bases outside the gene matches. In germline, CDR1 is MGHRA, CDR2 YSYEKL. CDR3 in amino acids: CASSPLGGRPRNEQFF. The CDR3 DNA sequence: TGCGCCAGCAGCCCCCTAGGCGGGAGGCCAAGAAATGAGCAGTTCTTC.

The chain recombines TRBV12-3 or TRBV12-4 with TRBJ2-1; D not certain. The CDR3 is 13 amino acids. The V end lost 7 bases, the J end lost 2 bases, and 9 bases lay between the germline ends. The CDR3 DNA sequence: TGTGCCAGCAAGCCATACACCTACAATGAGCAGTTCTTC. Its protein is CASKPYTYNEQFF.

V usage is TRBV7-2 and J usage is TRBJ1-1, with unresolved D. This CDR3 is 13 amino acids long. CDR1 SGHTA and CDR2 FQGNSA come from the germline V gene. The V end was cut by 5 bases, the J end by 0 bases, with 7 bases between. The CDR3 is CASSERVNTEAFF. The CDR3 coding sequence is TGTGCCAGCAGCGAGCGGGTGAACACTGAAGCTTTCTTT.

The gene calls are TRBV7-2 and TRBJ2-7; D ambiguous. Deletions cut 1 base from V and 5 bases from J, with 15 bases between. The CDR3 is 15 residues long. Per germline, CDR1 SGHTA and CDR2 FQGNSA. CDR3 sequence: CASSLVGAKGNEQYF. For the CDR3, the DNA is TGTGCCAGCAGCTTAGTGGGCGCCAAAGGGAACGAGCAGTACTTC. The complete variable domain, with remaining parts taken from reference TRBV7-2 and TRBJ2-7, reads GAGVSQSPSNKVTEKGKDVELRCDPISGHTALYWYRQSLGQGLEFLIYFQGNSAPDKSGLPSDRFSAERTGGSVSTLTIQRTQQEDSAVYLCASSLVGAKGNEQYFGPGTRLTVT.

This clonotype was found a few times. The CDR3 loop reads CASSVGVRYYEQYF. CDR3 DNA sequence: TGTGCCAGCAGCGTAGGCGTCCGGTACTACGAGCAGTACTTC. The chain joins TRBV9 to TRBJ2-7; D remains ambiguous. The CDR3 loop spans 14 amino acids. Trimming removed 0 bases at V and 3 bases at J, with 10 bases between. Germline V lookup: CDR1 SGDLS, CDR2 YYNGEE.

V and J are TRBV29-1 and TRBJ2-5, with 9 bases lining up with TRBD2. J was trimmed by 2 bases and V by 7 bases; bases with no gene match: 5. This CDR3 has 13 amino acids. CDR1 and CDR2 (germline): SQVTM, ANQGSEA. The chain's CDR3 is CSALAGRQETQYF. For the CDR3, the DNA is TGCAGCGCACTAGCGGGCCGACAAGAGACCCAGTACTTC.

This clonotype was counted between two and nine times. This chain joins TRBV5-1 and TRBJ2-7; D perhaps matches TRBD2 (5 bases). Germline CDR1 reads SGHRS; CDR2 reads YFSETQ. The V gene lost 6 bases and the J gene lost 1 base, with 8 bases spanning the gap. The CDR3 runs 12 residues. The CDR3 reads CASTGNSYEQYF. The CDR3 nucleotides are TGCGCCAGCACGGGGAATTCCTACGAGCAGTACTTC. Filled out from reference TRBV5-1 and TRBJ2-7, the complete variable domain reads KAGVTQTPRYLIKTRGQQVTLSCSPISGHRSVSWYQQTPGQGLQFLFEYFSETQRNKGNFPGRFSGRQFSNSRSEMNVSTLELGDSALYLCASTGNSYEQYFGPGTRLTVT.

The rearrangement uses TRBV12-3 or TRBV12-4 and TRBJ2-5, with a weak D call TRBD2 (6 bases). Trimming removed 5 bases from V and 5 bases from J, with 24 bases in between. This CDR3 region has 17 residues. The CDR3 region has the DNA TGTGCCAGCAGTACCAACCGCGTGGACTACGGGTTTGAGACCCAGTACTTC. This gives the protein CASSTNRVDYGFETQYF.